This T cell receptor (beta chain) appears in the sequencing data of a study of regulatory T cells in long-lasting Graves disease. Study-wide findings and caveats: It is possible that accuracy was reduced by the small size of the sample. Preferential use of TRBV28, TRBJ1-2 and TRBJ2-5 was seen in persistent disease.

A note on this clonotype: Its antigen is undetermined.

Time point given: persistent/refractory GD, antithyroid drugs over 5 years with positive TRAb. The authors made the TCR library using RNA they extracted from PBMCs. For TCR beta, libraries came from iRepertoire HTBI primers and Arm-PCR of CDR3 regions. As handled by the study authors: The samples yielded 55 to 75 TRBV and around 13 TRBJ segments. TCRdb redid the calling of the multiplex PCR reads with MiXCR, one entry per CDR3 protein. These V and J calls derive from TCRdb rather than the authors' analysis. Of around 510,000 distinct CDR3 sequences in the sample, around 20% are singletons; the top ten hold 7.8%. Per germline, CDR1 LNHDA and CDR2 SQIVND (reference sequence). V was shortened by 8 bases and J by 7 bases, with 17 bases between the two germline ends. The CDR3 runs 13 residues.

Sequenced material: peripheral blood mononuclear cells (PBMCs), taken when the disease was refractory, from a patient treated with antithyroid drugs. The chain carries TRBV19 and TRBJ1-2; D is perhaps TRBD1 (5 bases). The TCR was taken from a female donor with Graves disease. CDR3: CASSSAGLGGYTF. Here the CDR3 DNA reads TGTGCCAGTTCGTCCGCAGGGCTCGGTGGCTACACCTTC.